This T cell receptor (beta chain) was sequenced during a study of cytomegalovirus exposure and HLA in healthy donors. Looking at the study overall: As an earlier analysis found, about 200 million T cells yielded 90 million to 140 million unique TCR beta sequences.

V was shortened by 0 bases and J by 2 bases, with 8 bases between the two germline ends. This CDR3 contains 14 residues. Germline loops: CDR1 SGHRS, CDR2 YFSETQ. This clone was found a few times. The PCR had 60 Vbeta and 13 Jbeta primers. The table came from immunoSEQ multiplex PCR; TCRdb's copy has only in-frame clones and leaves some out. The sample has about 150,000 clones, 65% to 80% seen once. Sequenced sample: PBMCs. The chain is built from TRBV5-1 and TRBJ2-5; D not certain. The receptor comes from a woman aged 40 to 49 in good health and CMV-seronegative. CDR3 sequence: CASSLAGSQETQYF. As DNA, the CDR3 is TGCGCCAGCAGCTTGGCCGGGTCTCAAGAGACCCAGTACTTC.